This note documents a single T cell receptor (beta chain) sequence. The data were taken from a study of blood T cell repertoires in COVID-19. As for the study in general: Cohort 3 donors were reported recovered after two negative PCRs, clearance, or symptom resolution.

CDR3 length: 15 residues. The germline CDR1 and CDR2 sequences are MNHEY and SVGEGT. The V and J ends lost 5 bases and 2 bases respectively, with 15 bases between them. Recruits, aged 18 to 89 years, lived in 20 to 30 US areas. Repertoires were generated with immunoSEQ multiplex PCR, while TCRdb's copy carries only in-frame clones and drops some. The table lists around 140,000 clones, around 82% of them singletons. The sequencing sample was made of PBMCs or T cells enriched from blood (not recorded which). The TCR originated in a man in his forties or fifties in a cohort exposed to, infected with or recovered from COVID-19 (not recorded which). This sequence joins TRBV6-2 or TRBV6-3 and TRBJ2-5; tentative D call: TRBD2 (7 bases). CDR3 sequence (DNA): TGTGCCAGCAGTCCCTTCCGGGGGGCTCAAGAGACCCAGTACTTC. Amino acids: CASSPFRGAQETQYF.